This T cell receptor (beta chain) emerged from a study of cytomegalovirus exposure and HLA in healthy donors. A word on this clone: What it binds is not known.

The study, taken as a whole, reports: As a later analysis revealed, the rate of TCR association differed by HLA locus, with DRB1 most and HLA-C fewest. Sequencing depth roughly uniform across donors was assumed in presence/absence analyses. TCR beta V- and J-gene trimming was later associated with a missense DCLRE1C variant. Under in vitro conditions, three CMV-associated chains were confirmed as specific for CMV antigens.

V trimming: 8 bases; J trimming: 4 bases; junction bases outside the gene matches: 9. The length of the CDR3 is 14 residues. From germline, CDR1 is LGHNA and CDR2 YNFKEQ. The PCR contained 60 Vbeta and 13 Jbeta primers. Using immunoSEQ multiplex PCR, the repertoire was profiled, and TCRdb retains in-frame clones only, with some absent. The sample has about 71,000 clones, about 73% seen once. The sample comprised PBMCs. The TCR originated in a woman aged 50 to 60 in good health and CMV-seropositive. V gene TRBV4-2 combines with J gene TRBJ2-3; TRBD1 matches 7 bases. This CDR3 reads CASSARDRADTQYF. The CDR3 DNA sequence: TGTGCCAGCTCGGCCCGGGACAGAGCAGATACGCAGTATTTT.